What follows describes a single T cell receptor (beta chain). This sample was taken from a study of blood T cell repertoires in COVID-19. Whole-study context: T cells, B-cell-depleted T cells, or PBMCs supplied cDNA or gDNA.

The V end was cut by 3 bases, the J end by 1 base, with 14 bases between. Per the germline V gene, CDR1 is SGDLS and CDR2 is YYNGEE. This CDR3 has 16 residues. Authors' data handling: Amplifying reference gene primers gave estimates of nucleated cell counts. Sequencing used immunoSEQ multiplex PCR; TCRdb keeps in-frame clones, though not all of them. V, J and clone size are those of that table, while D and trimming were read from the DNA. The table lists about 20,000 clones, just over 90% of them singletons, with over 4% in the top ten. This sequence joins TRBV9 and TRBJ2-1; tentatively, D is TRBD1 (5 bases). This TCR was sampled from a woman between 50 and 59 years old with active COVID-19. Source material: peripheral blood. The CDR3 loop reads CASSDSSSGSYNEQFF. The CDR3 DNA reads TGTGCCAGCAGCGACTCTAGTTCAGGGTCCTACAATGAGCAGTTCTTC.